This T cell receptor beta chain was sequenced for a study of blood T cells in healthy people across ages. Primed by a sample-barcoded 5' primer and a J-beta primer mix, a second PCR proceeded for about 6 to 11 cycles. Each CDR3 protein gets one entry after TCRdb re-called the 5' RACE reads with MiXCR. The sample carries roughly 730,000 distinct CDR3 sequences, roughly 50% recorded once. Study-level findings and limits: Percentage of naive T cells showed a strong correlation with TCR beta diversity.

A word on this clonotype: Its antigen is unknown.

The clonotype comes from a man aged 40-49 years in good health. The sequenced sample consisted of blood.

The CDR3 DNA reads as TGTGCCAGCAGTTTATTTCCCACTCAAACAGGGACCTATGGCTACACCTTC. Translating gives CASSLFPTQTGTYGYTF. The chain employs TRBV28 and TRBJ1-2, with D maybe TRBD1 (6 bases). The ends were cut back, 1 base at V and 4 bases at J, with 19 bases in the middle. CDR1 MDHEN and CDR2 SYDVKM come from the germline V gene. The CDR3 covers 17 residues.